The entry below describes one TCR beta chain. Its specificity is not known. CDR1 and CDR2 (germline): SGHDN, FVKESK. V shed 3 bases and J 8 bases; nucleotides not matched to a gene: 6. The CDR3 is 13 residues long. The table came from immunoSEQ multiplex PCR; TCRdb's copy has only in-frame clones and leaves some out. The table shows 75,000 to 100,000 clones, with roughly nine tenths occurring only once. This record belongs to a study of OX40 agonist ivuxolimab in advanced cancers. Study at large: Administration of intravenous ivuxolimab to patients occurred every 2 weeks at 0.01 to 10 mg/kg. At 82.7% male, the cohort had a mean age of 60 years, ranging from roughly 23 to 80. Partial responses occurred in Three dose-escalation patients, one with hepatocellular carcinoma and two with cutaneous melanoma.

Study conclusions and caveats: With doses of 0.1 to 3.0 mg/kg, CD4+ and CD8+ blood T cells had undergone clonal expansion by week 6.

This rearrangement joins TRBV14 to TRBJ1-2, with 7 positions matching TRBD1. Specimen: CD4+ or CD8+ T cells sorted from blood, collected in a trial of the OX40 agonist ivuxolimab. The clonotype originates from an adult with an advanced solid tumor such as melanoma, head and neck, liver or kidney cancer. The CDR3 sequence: CASSHDRAGGYTF. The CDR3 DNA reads TGTGCCAGCAGCCACGACAGGGCGGGCGGCTACACCTTC.